This T cell receptor beta chain was captured in a study of blood T cell repertoires in COVID-19. Study overall: Samples representing acute and convalescent COVID-19 were sourced from the United States, Italy and Spain. T cells, B-cell-depleted T cells, or PBMCs supplied cDNA or gDNA.

As processed by the authors: Nucleated cell number was recorded as an estimate derived from reference gene primer amplification. Clones were sequenced by immunoSEQ multiplex PCR, and TCRdb holds only the in-frame ones, with some missing. The DNA gave D and trimming, while V, J and clone size come from that table. This sample has about 380,000 clones, with about 80% found just once. This CDR3 is 14 amino acids long. Germline V CDR1 and CDR2: GTSNPN, SVGIG (reference sequence). V shed 2 bases and J 6 bases; nucleotides not matched to a gene: 3. This TCR came from a human donor with acute or convalescent COVID-19. The donor label of this sample is uncertain. J is TRBJ1-4 and V is TRBV30; 10 bases line up with TRBD1. Material: peripheral blood. The CDR3 loop is CAWSHGTGDEKLFF. CDR3 DNA sequence: TGTGCCTGGAGTCATGGGACAGGGGATGAAAAACTGTTTTTT. Supplemented by reference TRBV30 and TRBJ1-4, the full variable domain reads SQTIHQWPATLVQPVGSPLSLECTVEGTSNPNLYWYRQAAGRGLQLLFYSVGIGQISSEVPQNLSASRPQDRQFILSSKKLLLSDSGFYLCAWSHGTGDEKLFFGSGTQLSVL.